The rows below give T cell receptor beta chains drawn from one sample of a study of cytomegalovirus exposure and HLA in healthy donors. Clones were read by immunoSEQ multiplex PCR, and TCRdb kept only the in-frame ones, dropping some. The sample is made up of some 110,000 clones, and the top ten hold 6.8% of it. Sequenced: PBMCs. These receptors all stem from a middle-aged man in good health and CMV-seropositive. Both conserved end residues are part of each CDR3. Each record gives: D gene, J gene, V gene, CDR3 DNA, CDR3 protein. A D gene is named only where the DNA matches it firmly.

d_call: -
j_call: TRBJ1-5
v_call: TRBV19
cdr3_nt: TGTGCCAGTAGAGGAGGTTATAGCAATCAGCCCCAGCATTTT
cdr3_aa: CASRGGYSNQPQHF

d_call: -
j_call: TRBJ2-1
v_call: TRBV6-5
cdr3_nt: TGTGCCAGCAGTAGAACAGGATACAATGAGCAGTTCTTC
cdr3_aa: CASSRTGYNEQFF

d_call: -
j_call: TRBJ1-1
v_call: TRBV5-4
cdr3_nt: TGTGCCAGCAGCTTGATTCTTAACACTGAAGCTTTCTTT
cdr3_aa: CASSLILNTEAFF

d_call: -
j_call: TRBJ2-7
v_call: TRBV11-2
cdr3_nt: TGTGCCAGCAGCTTAGACTTATGGAGGGTCAGCAGGGTTGTGGCCTACGAGCAGTACTTC
cdr3_aa: CASSLDLWRVSRVVAYEQYF

d_call: -
j_call: TRBJ2-3
v_call: TRBV2
cdr3_nt: TGTGCCAGCAGTGAAGCGCGACGGGGGGATACGCAGTATTTT
cdr3_aa: CASSEARRGDTQYF

d_call: -
j_call: TRBJ2-5
v_call: TRBV5-1
cdr3_nt: TGCGCCAGCAGCTTGGAACAGAGTCAAGAGACCCAGTACTTC
cdr3_aa: CASSLEQSQETQYF

d_call: -
j_call: TRBJ2-7
v_call: TRBV19
cdr3_nt: TGTGCCAGTAGTAGGACAGACTCCTACGAGCAGTACTTC
cdr3_aa: CASSRTDSYEQYF

d_call: -
j_call: TRBJ2-1
v_call: TRBV11-2
cdr3_nt: TGTGCCAGCAGCTCCCAAATAATCCGCACCCGGGGTCATGAGCAGTTCTTC
cdr3_aa: CASSSQIIRTRGHEQFF

d_call: -
j_call: TRBJ1-1
v_call: TRBV19
cdr3_nt: TGTGCCAGTGGATGGATTGACGATTGGTTTGGGGAGGGGAACGCTGAAGCTTTCTTT
cdr3_aa: CASGWIDDWFGEGNAEAFF

d_call: TRBD1
j_call: TRBJ2-3
v_call: TRBV10-3
cdr3_nt: TGTGCCATGAAGGGACAGGGCCCAGATACGCAGTATTTT
cdr3_aa: CAMKGQGPDTQYF

d_call: TRBD1
j_call: TRBJ1-1
v_call: TRBV6-6
cdr3_nt: TGTGCCAGCAGTCCACGACAGGGCCTCACGAACACTGAAGCTTTCTTT
cdr3_aa: CASSPRQGLTNTEAFF

d_call: -
j_call: TRBJ2-2
v_call: TRBV5-4
cdr3_nt: TGTGCCAGCAGCTTGGCGCGTGCCGGGGAGCTGTTTTTT
cdr3_aa: CASSLARAGELFF

d_call: -
j_call: TRBJ1-1
v_call: TRBV9
cdr3_nt: TGTGCCAGCAGCGGAGGGTCGGGGACTGAAGCTTTCTTT
cdr3_aa: CASSGGSGTEAFF

d_call: -
j_call: TRBJ2-5
v_call: TRBV7-2
cdr3_nt: TGTGCCAGCAGCCGCGGGACCAATCAAGAGACCCAGTACTTC
cdr3_aa: CASSRGTNQETQYF

d_call: TRBD2
j_call: TRBJ2-1
v_call: TRBV10-1
cdr3_nt: TGCGCCAGGCCCGATCCGGGACTAGCTTCCCTCCACTCCTACAATGAGCAGTTCTTC
cdr3_aa: CARPDPGLASLHSYNEQFF

d_call: TRBD1
j_call: TRBJ2-3
v_call: TRBV9
cdr3_nt: TGTGCCAGCAGCCCCCTCCACAGGGGGGGACAGGGGACTAGCACAGATACGCAGTATTTT
cdr3_aa: CASSPLHRGGQGTSTDTQYF

d_call: -
j_call: TRBJ2-7
v_call: TRBV27
cdr3_nt: TGTGCCAGCAGGCCCTTCGGGACAATTTTTTACGAGCAGTACTTC
cdr3_aa: CASRPFGTIFYEQYF

d_call: -
j_call: TRBJ1-2
v_call: TRBV5-1
cdr3_nt: TGCGCCAGCAGCTCTCAGTGGTCCTATGGCTACACCTTC
cdr3_aa: CASSSQWSYGYTF

d_call: TRBD2
j_call: TRBJ2-1
v_call: TRBV19
cdr3_nt: TGTGCCAGTAGTTGGACTAGCACTAAGAGTGGTGAGCAGTTCTTC
cdr3_aa: CASSWTSTKSGEQFF

d_call: -
j_call: TRBJ2-3
v_call: TRBV2
cdr3_nt: TGTGCCAGTCTAGCTCGGAGGACAGATACGCAGTATTTT
cdr3_aa: CASLARRTDTQYF

d_call: TRBD1
j_call: TRBJ1-1
v_call: TRBV6-5
cdr3_nt: TGTGCCAGCCATCCCGGGACAGAAAACACTGAAGCTTTCTTT
cdr3_aa: CASHPGTENTEAFF

d_call: TRBD1
j_call: TRBJ2-7
v_call: TRBV28
cdr3_nt: TGTGCCAGCAGTTTAAGTGGACAGGGCCTAGACGAGCAGTACTTC
cdr3_aa: CASSLSGQGLDEQYF

d_call: TRBD1
j_call: TRBJ1-4
v_call: TRBV28
cdr3_nt: TGTGCCAGCAGCCTTCCAAGGACAGGGGAGGTCTTT
cdr3_aa: CASSLPRTGEVF

d_call: -
j_call: TRBJ1-1
v_call: TRBV19
cdr3_nt: TGTGCCAGTAGTCGAGGGTTGGGCACTGAAGCTTTCTTT
cdr3_aa: CASSRGLGTEAFF

d_call: -
j_call: TRBJ2-7
v_call: TRBV19
cdr3_nt: TGTGCCAGTAGTATAACACAGTCCTACGAGCAGTACTTC
cdr3_aa: CASSITQSYEQYF

d_call: TRBD1
j_call: TRBJ2-7
v_call: TRBV5-5
cdr3_nt: TGTGCCAGCAGCTTTGACAGGGGATCCTACGAGCAGTACTTC
cdr3_aa: CASSFDRGSYEQYF

d_call: TRBD1
j_call: TRBJ2-7
v_call: TRBV5-1
cdr3_nt: TGCGCCAGCAGCTACGGGACAGGGTCCTACGAGCAGTACTTC
cdr3_aa: CASSYGTGSYEQYF

d_call: TRBD1
j_call: TRBJ1-1
v_call: TRBV29-1
cdr3_nt: TGCAGCGTTCAGGGGACAGGGGGGAGGACTGAAGCTTTCTTT
cdr3_aa: CSVQGTGGRTEAFF

d_call: -
j_call: TRBJ1-5
v_call: TRBV2
cdr3_nt: TGTGCCAGCAGTGAAGAGACAGTTAATCAGCCCCAGCATTTT
cdr3_aa: CASSEETVNQPQHF

d_call: -
j_call: TRBJ2-1
v_call: TRBV27
cdr3_nt: TGTGCCAGCAGTTTAGGCGGGAACGCTTACAATGAGCAGTTCTTC
cdr3_aa: CASSLGGNAYNEQFF

d_call: -
j_call: TRBJ1-1
v_call: TRBV5-4
cdr3_nt: TGTGCCAGCAGCTTGGGCAGGGGAAGGAACACTGAAGCTTTCTTT
cdr3_aa: CASSLGRGRNTEAFF

d_call: TRBD1
j_call: TRBJ1-6
v_call: TRBV11-2
cdr3_nt: TGTGCCAGCAGCTCACTAGCCCAGGACAGGGTAGGGTCACCCCTCCACTTT
cdr3_aa: CASSSLAQDRVGSPLHF

d_call: TRBD1
j_call: TRBJ2-2
v_call: TRBV5-1
cdr3_nt: TGCGCCAGCAGCCCGTTGGAAATGGGACAGGCCATGGGTGAGCTGTTTTTT
cdr3_aa: CASSPLEMGQAMGELFF

d_call: -
j_call: TRBJ1-1
v_call: TRBV2
cdr3_nt: TGTGCCAGCAGGCAGGGAGGTGGCGGCACTGAAGCTTTCTTT
cdr3_aa: CASRQGGGGTEAFF

d_call: -
j_call: TRBJ2-3
v_call: TRBV15
cdr3_nt: TGTGCCACCAGCCCAGGGGGCACAGATACGCAGTATTTT
cdr3_aa: CATSPGGTDTQYF

d_call: -
j_call: TRBJ2-5
v_call: TRBV29-1
cdr3_nt: TGCAGCGTTGAAGGCGCGACAGCGAAATCTCAGTACTTC
cdr3_aa: CSVEGATAKSQYF

d_call: -
j_call: TRBJ1-2
v_call: TRBV15
cdr3_nt: TGTGCCACCAGCTCAGGACCCCAGGGTCTTGGCTACACCTTC
cdr3_aa: CATSSGPQGLGYTF

d_call: TRBD1
j_call: TRBJ2-1
v_call: TRBV9
cdr3_nt: TGTGCCAGCAGTGACAGGCTCGAAACAGGGGGGAATGAGCAGTTCTTC
cdr3_aa: CASSDRLETGGNEQFF

d_call: TRBD1
j_call: TRBJ1-1
v_call: TRBV29-1
cdr3_nt: TGCAGCGTTCACGGGACAGGGCTAACTGAAGCTTTCTTT
cdr3_aa: CSVHGTGLTEAFF

d_call: TRBD2
j_call: TRBJ2-7
v_call: TRBV28
cdr3_nt: TGTGCCAGCAGACTTAGCGGGAGGGGAGAGCAGTACTTC
cdr3_aa: CASRLSGRGEQYF

d_call: -
j_call: TRBJ2-1
v_call: TRBV28
cdr3_nt: TGTGCCAGCAGTTTACCCCGACAGTTATACAATGAGCAGTTCTTC
cdr3_aa: CASSLPRQLYNEQFF

d_call: TRBD1
j_call: TRBJ2-6
v_call: TRBV30
cdr3_nt: TGTGCCTGGAGTACAGGGGGCTCTGGGGCCAACGTCCTGACTTTC
cdr3_aa: CAWSTGGSGANVLTF

d_call: -
j_call: TRBJ1-1
v_call: TRBV7-2
cdr3_nt: TGTGCCAGCAGCTTAGCCCAGGGCACTGAAGCTTTCTTT
cdr3_aa: CASSLAQGTEAFF

d_call: -
j_call: TRBJ2-6
v_call: TRBV2
cdr3_nt: TGTGCCAGCAGTGTTTACAGGGTTGGGGCCAACGTCCTGACTTTC
cdr3_aa: CASSVYRVGANVLTF

d_call: -
j_call: TRBJ1-4
v_call: TRBV6-5
cdr3_nt: TGTGCCAGCAGTTACCGAGGGCTTGATGAAAAACTGTTTTTT
cdr3_aa: CASSYRGLDEKLFF

d_call: -
j_call: TRBJ2-1
v_call: TRBV7-2
cdr3_nt: TGTGCCAGCAGCTCCCGGACAGGGAGGGGAAGCTCCTACAATGAGCAGTTCTTC
cdr3_aa: CASSSRTGRGSSYNEQFF

d_call: -
j_call: TRBJ1-6
v_call: TRBV27
cdr3_nt: TGTGCCAGCAGTTTCAGACAGGTCGATAATTCACCCCTCCACTTT
cdr3_aa: CASSFRQVDNSPLHF

d_call: -
j_call: TRBJ2-3
v_call: TRBV6-4
cdr3_nt: TGTGCCAGCCGCGCTGCGCATACGCAGTATTTT
cdr3_aa: CASRAAHTQYF

d_call: TRBD1
j_call: TRBJ1-1
v_call: TRBV5-4
cdr3_nt: TGTGCCAGCAGTTCCCGGGACAGGCCAGGCGAAGCTTTCTTT
cdr3_aa: CASSSRDRPGEAFF

d_call: TRBD2
j_call: TRBJ2-1
v_call: TRBV19
cdr3_nt: TGTGCCAGTAGTAGGGTAGCGGGAAGCTCCTACAATGAGCAGTTCTTC
cdr3_aa: CASSRVAGSSYNEQFF

d_call: -
j_call: TRBJ2-1
v_call: TRBV7-9
cdr3_nt: TGTGCCAGCAGCTTAGCGCCAGGGCCTCTTTACAATGAGCAGTTCTTC
cdr3_aa: CASSLAPGPLYNEQFF

d_call: TRBD2
j_call: TRBJ2-7
v_call: TRBV28
cdr3_nt: TGTGCCAGCAGTTTACTGACTAGCGGGGCGACCTACGAGCAGTACTTC
cdr3_aa: CASSLLTSGATYEQYF

d_call: -
j_call: TRBJ2-3
v_call: TRBV28
cdr3_nt: TGTGCCAGCAGCCCACTTTGGGGCAGGGGCACAGATACGCAGTATTTT
cdr3_aa: CASSPLWGRGTDTQYF

d_call: TRBD2
j_call: TRBJ2-5
v_call: TRBV7-2
cdr3_nt: TGTGCCAGCAGCTCTAGGACTAGCGGGAGCGAGTACCAAGAGACCCAGTACTTC
cdr3_aa: CASSSRTSGSEYQETQYF

d_call: -
j_call: TRBJ1-1
v_call: TRBV2
cdr3_nt: TGTGCCAGCAGTGAACAAGGGGTGACAGGGAACACTGAAGCTTTCTTT
cdr3_aa: CASSEQGVTGNTEAFF

d_call: -
j_call: TRBJ2-7
v_call: TRBV28
cdr3_nt: TGTGCCACCACACAGGGTAGCTCCTACGAGCAGTACTTC
cdr3_aa: CATTQGSSYEQYF

d_call: -
j_call: TRBJ2-2
v_call: TRBV6-6
cdr3_nt: TGTGCCAGCAGTTACACCCGACAGAACACCGGGGAGCTGTTTTTT
cdr3_aa: CASSYTRQNTGELFF